Reported below is one TCR beta chain. RNA isolated from unsorted whole blood supplied the blood RNA, with germline DNA also extracted. This sample was taken from a study of tumor-infiltrating lymphocytes in primary liver carcinoma. Unmatched junction bases numbered 10, after V lost 3 bases and J lost 9 bases. This CDR3 spans 15 amino acids. Germline V gene data show CDR1 as GTSNPN and CDR2 as SVGIG (reference sequence). The researchers produced TCR beta cDNA from 500 ng total RNA with a constant-region primer. Researchers made the TCR beta libraries by running three nested multiplex PCR rounds with slightly modified ARM-PCR. Primers for the first two PCR rounds were TRBV1-TRBV30 forward primers and a C-beta reverse primer (approximately 9 cycles per round). TCRdb reanalysed the multiplex PCR reads using MiXCR and keeps one entry per CDR3 protein. This sample has some 200,000 distinct CDR3 sequences, with around three fifths found just once.

Sequenced input: peripheral blood. The clonotype was recovered from a woman in her sixties with primary liver carcinoma and hepatitis B virus infection. The chain carries TRBV30 and TRBJ2-1; the match to TRBD2 covers 11 bases. CDR3 sequence: CAWSQLGLAGGEQFF. The DNA of the CDR3 is TGTGCCTGGAGCCAGCTAGGACTAGCGGGTGGTGAGCAGTTCTTC.